Listed below are T cell receptor beta chains from one sample, sequenced in a study of cytomegalovirus exposure and HLA in healthy donors. Some clones are missing from TCRdb's copy, which holds only in-frame ones; the method was immunoSEQ multiplex PCR. The sample lists over 100,000 clones, around 85% occurring once. Source material: PBMCs. These receptors all come from a man younger than 45 in good health and CMV-seronegative. CDR3s include the opening cysteine and the closing phenylalanine or tryptophan. A D gene is named only where the DNA matches it firmly. A row's size may be missing; if present it is once, few, many or a size class.

.	TRBV30	TRBJ2-3	TRBD2	CAWARLGAGGADTQYF	TGTGCCTGGGCTCGGTTGGGAGCGGGGGGCGCAGATACGCAGTATTTT
.	TRBV9	TRBJ2-5	TRBD2	CASSVGGGAGVQETQYF	TGTGCCAGCAGCGTAGGAGGTGGCGCGGGGGTGCAGGAGACCCAGTACTTC
.	TRBV19	TRBJ2-3	TRBD2	CASSIRAGGFTDTQYF	TGTGCCAGTAGTATTAGGGCGGGGGGCTTCACAGATACGCAGTATTTT
.	TRBV29-1	TRBJ1-1	TRBD1	CSVQTGKTEAFF	TGCAGCGTCCAGACAGGGAAAACTGAAGCTTTCTTT
.	TRBV6-5	TRBJ1-2	TRBD1	CASSSAGQGMYGYTF	TGTGCCAGCAGTTCCGCGGGACAGGGAATGTATGGCTACACCTTC
.	TRBV7-9	TRBJ2-3	.	CASSLEGSDTQYF	TGTGCCAGCAGCTTAGAGGGGTCAGATACGCAGTATTTT
few	TRBV5-6	TRBJ2-1	.	CASSAQGHEQFF	TGTGCCAGCAGCGCCCAGGGGCATGAGCAGTTCTTC
.	TRBV13	TRBJ1-2	.	CASSRLAGAPNYGYTF	TGTGCCAGCAGCCGGCTCGCGGGGGCGCCGAACTATGGCTACACCTTC
.	TRBV19	TRBJ1-1	.	CASSLQGSGTEAFF	TGTGCCAGTAGTTTGCAGGGATCCGGCACTGAAGCTTTCTTT
.	TRBV6-6	TRBJ1-2	.	CASSYEGNYGYTF	TGTGCCAGCAGTTACGAGGGAAACTATGGCTACACCTTC
.	TRBV28	TRBJ2-7	.	CASSLSTGTLTYEQYF	TGTGCCAGCAGTTTATCTACAGGAACCCTCACCTACGAGCAGTACTTC
few	TRBV6-5	TRBJ2-5	.	CASSWGQPVETQYF	TGTGCCAGCAGTTGGGGGCAGCCCGTGGAGACCCAGTACTTC
.	TRBV5-6	TRBJ2-5	TRBD2	CASSFGGGAGETQYF	TGTGCCAGCAGCTTTGGCGGGGGGGCCGGAGAGACCCAGTACTTC
.	TRBV19	TRBJ1-1	TRBD1	CASSHRGARAEAFF	TGTGCCAGTAGCCACAGGGGGGCGAGGGCTGAAGCTTTCTTT
few	TRBV2	TRBJ2-1	TRBD2	CASSRSGGSYNEQFF	TGTGCCAGCAGTCGTAGCGGGGGCTCCTACAATGAGCAGTTCTTC
.	TRBV4-3	TRBJ1-3	.	CASSQDRVGGNTIYF	TGCGCCAGCAGCCAAGACAGGGTTGGTGGAAACACCATATATTTT
.	TRBV7-2	TRBJ1-3	.	CASSLARGVAGNTIYF	TGTGCCAGCAGCTTAGCGCGGGGGGTCGCAGGAAACACCATATATTTT
.	TRBV7-2	TRBJ1-5	.	CASSLGRYSNQPQHF	TGTGCCAGCAGCTTAGGGCGGTATAGCAATCAGCCCCAGCATTTT
.	TRBV10-2	TRBJ1-2	.	CASSATGEAFYGYTF	TGCGCCAGCAGTGCGACAGGAGAAGCTTTCTATGGCTACACCTTC
.	TRBV6-1	TRBJ1-6	.	CAARENSPLHF	TGTGCCGCGAGGGAAAATTCACCCCTCCACTTT
.	TRBV27	TRBJ1-3	.	CASSGGGNTIYF	TGTGCCAGCAGCGGGGGAGGAAACACCATATATTTT
.	TRBV19	TRBJ2-7	TRBD1	CASSLNILGTGGTVYEQYF	TGTGCCAGTAGTCTTAATATCTTGGGGACAGGAGGTACTGTCTACGAGCAGTACTTC
.	TRBV5-8	TRBJ2-1	.	CASRGLLPNEQFF	TGTGCCAGCAGAGGACTACTCCCTAATGAGCAGTTCTTC
once	TRBV4-2	TRBJ2-3	TRBD1	CASSREVQGAGDTQYF	TGTGCCAGCAGCCGAGAGGTACAGGGGGCTGGAGATACGCAGTATTTT
.	TRBV19	TRBJ1-3	TRBD1	CASSIESGTAGNTIYF	TGTGCCAGTAGTATCGAATCCGGGACAGCTGGAAACACCATATATTTT
.	TRBV29-1	TRBJ2-5	TRBD2	CSVEVPSGGAETRETQYF	TGCAGCGTTGAAGTGCCTAGCGGGGGGGCCGAAACCAGGGAGACCCAGTACTTC
once	TRBV7-6	TRBJ2-1	TRBD1	CASSWGTVLQFF	TGTGCCAGCAGCTGGGGGACAGTCCTGCAGTTCTTC
once	TRBV6-1	TRBJ2-7	TRBD1	CASSVDGTGGHEQYF	TGTGCTAGCTCTGTCGACGGGACAGGGGGCCACGAGCAGTACTTC
few	TRBV6-4	TRBJ1-5	.	CASSDSPGESSNQPQHF	TGTGCCAGCAGTGACTCGCCAGGGGAGAGCAGCAATCAGCCCCAGCATTTT
.	TRBV7-2	TRBJ1-6	TRBD1	CASSPQTGGGSPLHF	TGTGCCAGCAGCCCCCAGACAGGGGGCGGCTCACCCCTCCACTTT
.	TRBV30	TRBJ1-2	.	CAWSADRQGSYGYTF	TGTGCCTGGAGTGCGGATAGGCAAGGGAGCTATGGCTACACCTTC
few	TRBV5-1	TRBJ2-3	.	CASSLGPLPADTQYF	TGCGCCAGCAGCTTGGGTCCTCTCCCAGCAGATACGCAGTATTTT
.	TRBV5-1	TRBJ2-3	TRBD2	CASSSGLAGGRPSTDTQYF	TGCGCCAGCAGCTCGGGACTAGCGGGGGGCCGACCTAGCACAGATACGCAGTATTTT
.	TRBV2	TRBJ1-2	.	CASSRETAAYGYTF	TGTGCCAGCAGTCGAGAGACAGCCGCCTATGGCTACACCTTC
.	TRBV7-6	TRBJ1-3	TRBD1	CASSPQGTGTGNTIYF	TGTGCCAGCAGCCCTCAGGGGACAGGGACAGGAAACACCATATATTTT
.	TRBV6-1	TRBJ2-5	.	CASSETGWVQETQYF	TGTGCCAGCAGTGAAACAGGGTGGGTCCAGGAGACCCAGTACTTC
.	TRBV7-2	TRBJ2-7	TRBD2	CASSLGLAGRSSYEQYF	TGTGCCAGCAGCTTGGGACTAGCGGGGAGGAGCTCCTACGAGCAGTACTTC
.	TRBV19	TRBJ1-5	.	CASCARFNQPQHF	TGTGCCAGTTGTGCACGGTTCAATCAGCCCCAGCATTTT
.	TRBV7-8	TRBJ2-5	.	CASSLPQDRDQETQYF	TGTGCCAGCAGCCTGCCCCAGGACAGAGACCAAGAGACCCAGTACTTC
once	TRBV10-2	TRBJ2-5	.	CASRKLATVGETQYF	TGCGCCAGCAGGAAGCTAGCAACGGTGGGGGAGACCCAGTACTTC
.	TRBV5-1	TRBJ2-3	TRBD2	CASSAPRGGIHTDTQYF	TGCGCCAGCAGCGCTCCGCGGGGGGGCATACACACAGATACGCAGTATTTT
.	TRBV7-8	TRBJ1-2	.	CASSLTDPSDPPPKGYTF	TGTGCCAGCAGCTTAACGGACCCTAGCGATCCCCCCCCTAAAGGCTACACCTTC
.	TRBV6-6	TRBJ1-6	.	CASTPRGSNSPLHF	TGTGCCAGCACCCCCCGCGGTAGTAATTCACCCCTCCACTTT
once	TRBV28	TRBJ2-1	.	CASSVPGFYRGFF	TGTGCCAGCAGTGTACCCGGGTTCTACCGTGGGTTCTTC
.	TRBV28	TRBJ1-4	.	CASSLRVSRGEKLFF	TGTGCCAGCAGTTTGAGGGTTTCCCGGGGGGAAAAACTGTTTTTT
.	TRBV6-5	TRBJ2-3	.	CASSFTEGTDTQYF	TGTGCCAGCAGTTTCACAGAAGGCACAGATACGCAGTATTTT
.	TRBV6-5	TRBJ1-3	TRBD1	CASRAGTGGNTIYF	TGTGCCAGCAGGGCCGGGACAGGGGGAAACACCATATATTTT
.	TRBV28	TRBJ1-2	.	CASSLPGIYYGYTF	TGTGCCAGCAGCCTCCCAGGCATCTACTATGGCTACACCTTC
.	TRBV27	TRBJ2-7	.	CASSSTGSWKSYEQYF	TGTGCCAGCAGTTCGACCGGGAGCTGGAAGTCCTACGAGCAGTACTTC
.	TRBV9	TRBJ2-2	.	CASSVGSRTNTGELFF	TGTGCCAGCAGCGTAGGGTCCAGGACGAACACCGGGGAGCTGTTTTTT
.	TRBV6-5	TRBJ2-1	.	CASSYSNLLAHNEQFF	TGTGCCAGCAGTTACTCGAATTTACTAGCCCACAATGAGCAGTTCTTC
.	TRBV5-1	TRBJ2-1	.	CASSEPNNEQFF	TGCGCCAGCAGCGAACCTAACAATGAGCAGTTCTTC
.	TRBV5-6	TRBJ2-7	TRBD1	CASSSRQGVSPYEQYF	TGTGCCAGCAGCTCCAGACAGGGCGTTTCACCTTACGAGCAGTACTTC
.	TRBV6-5	TRBJ2-2	TRBD1	CASSYSGQGGFGELFF	TGTGCCAGCAGTTACTCGGGACAGGGAGGGTTCGGGGAGCTGTTTTTT
.	TRBV14	TRBJ2-3	.	CASSQVGADTQYF	TGTGCCAGCAGCCAAGTTGGAGCAGATACGCAGTATTTT
few	TRBV5-6	TRBJ2-6	TRBD1	CASSLPRGLAGANVLTF	TGTGCCAGCAGCTTGCCAAGGGGGCTGGCCGGGGCCAACGTCCTGACTTTC